Shown below are 15 T cell receptor beta chains from a single sample sequenced in a study of blood T cells in healthy people across ages. A second PCR of about 7 to 12 cycles used a sample-barcoded 5' primer and a J-beta primer mix. TCRdb fed the 5' RACE reads into MiXCR, producing one record per CDR3 protein. The top ten clones hold roughly 12% of a sample with some 1.6 million distinct CDR3 sequences, almost 35% of them seen once. Sequencing was performed on blood. The receptors come from a woman aged 25-40 years in good health.

This clonotype was observed a handful of times. The rearrangement links TRBV7-9 to TRBJ1-1; D call uncertain. The CDR3 has 14 amino acids. V gave up 3 bases and J gave up 5 bases, with 13 bases separating them. Germline V gene lookup returns CDR1 SEHNR and CDR2 FQNEAQ (reference sequence). CDR3 sequence (DNA): TGTGCCAGCAGCTTGCCTTTCCTGGGGACTGAAGCTTTCTTT. Translation gives CASSLPFLGTEAFF.

Comment on this clonotype: This may arise from a read error, as a much more abundant clone is one base away. This chain uses TRBV29-1 with TRBJ1-2; D gene uncertain. With 8 bases removed from V and 1 base from J, the gap between germline ends came to 14 bases. The CDR3 length is 13 residues. CDR1 and CDR2 from the germline V gene are SQVTM and ANQGSEA. The CDR3 region is CSIGLADNYGYTF. CDR3 in DNA: TGCAGCATTGGCCTCGCCGATAACTATGGCTACACCTTC. The variable domain in full, with the rest retrieved from reference TRBV29-1 and TRBJ1-2, is SAVISQKPSRDICQRGTSLTIQCQVDSQVTMMFWYRQQPGQSLTLIATANQGSEATYESGFVIDKFPISRPNLTFSTLTVSNMSPEDSSIYLCSIGLADNYGYTFGSGTRLTVV.

This clonotype was counted only a few times. V gene TRBV20-1 combines with J gene TRBJ2-1; D is perhaps TRBD2 (5 bases). CDR3 length: 14 residues. Trimming left V 5 bases short and J 0 bases short, with 11 bases between. CDR1 is DFQATT and CDR2 is SNEGSKA in the germline V gene (reference sequence). The CDR3 coding sequence is TGCAGTGCTCCCCTGGGGAGCTCCTACAATGAGCAGTTCTTC. Translated, it gives CSAPLGSSYNEQFF.

The chain carries TRBV9 and TRBJ2-3; D gene ambiguous. CDR3 size: 14 residues. Germline-derived CDR1 and CDR2 are SGDLS and YYNGEE. V was shortened by 0 bases and J by 6 bases, with 11 bases between the two germline ends. CDR3 nucleotide sequence: TGTGCCAGCAGCGTAGTGGACCTATGGGATACGCAGTATTTT. Encoded protein: CASSVVDLWDTQYF.

The chain employs TRBV20-1 and TRBJ2-4; D may be TRBD2 (5 bases). The germline CDR1 and CDR2 sequences are DFQATT and SNEGSKA (reference sequence). Trimming cost V 3 bases and J 13 bases, with 16 bases left between them. The CDR3 covers 12 residues. In DNA, the CDR3 is TGCAGTGCTAGTCCCGAGGGCTCGACGCAGTACTTC. Protein: CSASPEGSTQYF.

DNA of the CDR3: TGTGCCAGCAGACGAACGGGGGGACAGGGGGATGGCTACACCTTC. Translation: CASRRTGGQGDGYTF. The chain is built from TRBV28 and TRBJ1-2; 11 bases are shared with TRBD1. Trimming took 6 bases from V and 6 from J; bases not matched to a gene: 9. The CDR3 is made up of 15 amino acids. CDR1 is MDHEN and CDR2 is SYDVKM in the germline V gene.

The chain combines TRBV12-3 or TRBV12-4 with TRBJ2-3, with D possibly called TRBD1 or TRBD2 (7 bases each). Trimming pared 7 bases from V and 5 bases from J, leaving 22 bases between. CDR3 length: 16 residues. The CDR3 loop is CASNPRQGGLIDTQYF. In DNA, the CDR3 is TGTGCCAGCAATCCCCGACAGGGAGGGCTCATAGATACGCAGTATTTT.

The V call is TRBV20-1, the J call TRBJ2-7, with a tentative D call TRBD1 (5 bases). Germline V gene data show CDR1 as DFQATT and CDR2 as SNEGSKA (reference sequence). CDR3 size: 15 residues. Trimming removed 4 bases from V and 4 bases from J, with 20 bases in between. This CDR3 reads CSATNAGKKVYEQYF. For the CDR3, the DNA is TGCAGTGCTACAAATGCAGGGAAGAAGGTTTACGAGCAGTACTTC.

The chain has TRBV20-1 and TRBJ2-7; TRBD1 aligns across 7 bases. The CDR3 loop spans 14 amino acids. Germline V CDR1 and CDR2: DFQATT, SNEGSKA (reference sequence). V was pared by 4 bases and J by 0 bases, with 6 bases of the junction left unmatched. CDR3 sequence: CSAKPGQSSYEQYF. The CDR3 DNA sequence: TGCAGTGCTAAACCGGGACAGAGCTCCTACGAGCAGTACTTC.

This clonotype has more than one count but fewer than ten. This rearrangement joins TRBV7-6 to TRBJ2-1, with no clear D. Germline V CDR1 and CDR2: SGHVS, FNYEAQ. The CDR3 runs 13 residues. The germline V and J ends were trimmed by 5 bases and 12 bases, with 17 bases remaining between them. This chain's CDR3 is CASSRGLTQGQFF. CDR3 DNA sequence: TGTGCCAGCAGCCGTGGCCTCACGCAAGGGCAGTTCTTC.

This clonotype was seen a handful of times. The V and J genes are TRBV6-1 and TRBJ2-1, with 10 bases aligning to TRBD2. CDR1 and CDR2 from the germline V gene are MNHNS and SASEGT. With 8 bases clipped from V and 5 bases from J, the junction kept 9 bases outside the gene matches. The CDR3 consists of 15 residues. The CDR3 nucleotides read TGTGCCAGCCTGACTAGCGGGCGTGGTAACAATGAGCAGTTCTTC. Protein product: CASLTSGRGNNEQFF.

A note on this clonotype: One base away lies a much larger clone, so this may be a sequencing read error. The rearrangement uses TRBV9 and TRBJ2-3; no firm D call. The germline V and J ends were trimmed by 3 bases and 4 bases, with 12 bases remaining between them. Germline values: CDR1 SGDLS, CDR2 YYNGEE. The CDR3 sequence is 14 residues long. The CDR3 is CASSGSDRADTQYF. Written as DNA, the CDR3 is TGTGCCAGCAGCGGGTCCGACCGGGCAGATACGCAGTATTTT. The whole variable domain, remainder taken from reference TRBV9 and TRBJ2-3, is DSGVTQTPKHLITATGQRVTLRCSPRSGDLSVYWYQQSLDQGLQFLIQYYNGEERAKGNILERFSAQQFPDLHSELNLSSLELGDSALYFCASSGSDRADTQYFGPGTRLTVL.

A few counts support this clonotype. This sequence joins TRBV18 and TRBJ2-1; TRBD2 matches at 12 bases. V was pared by 2 bases and J by 5 bases, with 4 bases of the junction left unmatched. This CDR3 is built from 16 residues. The germline V gene encodes CDR1 KGHSH and CDR2 LQKENI. The chain's CDR3 is CASSPSGLAGNNEQFF. The CDR3 nucleotides read TGTGCCAGCTCACCATCGGGACTAGCGGGTAACAATGAGCAGTTCTTC.

CDR3 sequence (DNA): TGCAGTGCTAGAGTTCCGGGTACCACCGGGGAGCTGTTTTTT. Its protein product is CSARVPGTTGELFF. This chain links TRBV20-1 with TRBJ2-2; D not certain. Germline V gene sequence: CDR1 DFQATT, CDR2 SNEGSKA (reference sequence). This CDR3 spans 14 amino acids. V lost 1 base to trimming and J lost 4 bases, with 10 bases between them.

This clonotype has at least ten counts. The gene calls are TRBV10-3 and TRBJ2-7; D remains ambiguous. The CDR3 runs 14 residues. Germline-derived CDR1 and CDR2 are ENHRY and SYGVKD. Trimming stripped 0 bases from V and 3 bases from J, with 9 bases between. DNA of the CDR3: TGTGCCATCAGTGAGTCGGTAACCAACTACGAGCAGTACTTC. Its protein product is CAISESVTNYEQYF.